The TCR beta chain under discussion was sequenced for a study of PD-L1 blockade in urothelial cancer. For the study at large: Prior regimens of chemotherapy numbered 0 to 3 per patient.

TCRdb's table, derived via immunoSEQ multiplex PCR, lists solely in-frame clones and lacks some. The data hold some 60,000 clones, with just over 85% observed a single time. Findings and limits, study-wide: Durable-benefit patients had greater expansion of tumor-associated blood clones at 3 weeks.

Germline V gives CDR1 MNHEY, CDR2 SVGAGI. V was shortened by 2 bases and J by 3 bases, with 11 bases between the two germline ends. This CDR3 region has 14 residues. Worth noting for this clone: Its target is unknown.

Patients were living with locally advanced or metastatic urothelial carcinoma. All patients handed over anywhere from 1 to 8 samples, pretreatment and on-treatment. The sample in question was PBMCs, obtained around atezolizumab (anti-PD-L1) treatment. This receptor was identified in a man aged 50-59 years with urothelial cancer. This chain joins TRBV6-5 and TRBJ2-7, with no clear D. The CDR3: CASSYGPQNYEQYF. DNA for the CDR3: TGTGCCAGCAGTTACGGGCCGCAAAACTACGAGCAGTACTTC.